The 14 T cell receptor beta chains listed next were all sequenced from one sample in a study of identical twins listed by TCRdb under 2016. Libraries were prepared through 5' RACE. The sequencing machine was an Illumina HiSeq 2000. The raw public reads went through TCRdb reprocessing: fastp at Q25, MiXCR clone calling, in-frame beta chains kept. Every distinct CDR3 protein forms one entry, paired with its most common genes and DNA. Recorded for this sample are about 520,000 distinct CDR3 sequences; less than 25% of them occurred a single time. The ten largest clones capture around 0.9% of the sample. This same sample was also taken into another study, of T cells expressing NK-cell markers.

Sequencing was performed on CD4+ T cells sorted from blood. The receptors come from a woman aged 18-29 years in good health.

Comments on this clonotype: Its ends do not fully match the called genes, so a read error is possible. V gene TRBV11-2 combines with J gene TRBJ1-1, with D unclear. Germline loops: CDR1 SGHAT, CDR2 FQNNGV. This CDR3 is built from 14 residues. This CDR3 reads CAISLRFRDTEAFF. CDR3 in DNA: TGTGCCATCAGCTTGAGGTTTAGGGACACTGAAGCTTTCTTT.

The sample holds a few counts of this clonotype. The V call is TRBV5-1, the J call TRBJ2-3; 9 positions match TRBD2. Germline V CDR1 and CDR2: SGHRS, YFSETQ. This CDR3 comprises 16 residues. The V and J ends lost 0 bases and 2 bases, in that order; junction bases with no gene match: 4. Here the CDR3 reads CASSLASGGFTDTQYF. DNA for the CDR3: TGCGCCAGCAGCTTGGCCAGCGGGGGGTTCACAGATACGCAGTATTTT.

CDR3 DNA: TGTGCCAGCAGTGAACTGGGAGGGAACCAAGTAAGTGAGCAGTTCTTC. It specifies CASSELGGNQVSEQFF. The chain employs TRBV25-1 and TRBJ2-1, with 7 positions matching TRBD2. The CDR3 contains 16 residues. Germline-derived CDR1 and CDR2 are MGHDK and SYGVNS. J gave up 9 bases and V 2 bases, and 13 bases lay outside the gene matches.

The chain recombines TRBV5-5 with TRBJ2-2; 10 nucleotides line up with TRBD1. CDR1 is SGHKS and CDR2 is YYEKEE in the germline V gene (reference sequence). The CDR3 totals 18 residues. V dropped 1 base and J dropped 3; count of bases not matched to a gene: 9. As DNA, the CDR3 is TGTGCCAGCAGCTTGAGGGGACAGGGGTTGGGGTACACCGGGGAGCTGTTTTTT. Translated, it gives CASSLRGQGLGYTGELFF.

This clonotype was counted many times. This chain connects TRBV20-1 to TRBJ2-3; maybe TRBD1 (6 bases). Germline V gene data show CDR1 as DFQATT and CDR2 as SNEGSKA (reference sequence). The CDR3 has 14 residues. V was pared by 3 bases and J by 0 bases, with 10 bases between. CDR3 amino acids: CSASQGTSTDTQYF. The DNA of the CDR3 is TGCAGTGCTAGTCAGGGGACAAGCACAGATACGCAGTATTTT.

This clonotype was counted at least ten times. The genes are TRBV6-1 and TRBJ1-6; TRBD1 might be the D (5 bases). CDR3 length: 17 residues. Germline V gene data show CDR1 as MNHNS and CDR2 as SASEGT. V was clipped by 7 bases and J by 9 bases, with 25 bases between them. CDR3 DNA: TGTGCCAGCAAAGGTACGGGGACCTCGGGGCATCGTTCACCCCTCCACTTT. Protein product: CASKGTGTSGHRSPLHF.

This chain uses TRBV12-3 or TRBV12-4 with TRBJ1-1, with 7 bases identical to TRBD1. After removal of 4 bases from V and 4 bases from J, the junction contained 6 bases not matched to a gene. CDR3 length equals 14 residues. This CDR3 reads CASSSNRGATEAFF. DNA of the CDR3: TGTGCCAGCAGTTCAAACAGGGGTGCCACTGAAGCTTTCTTT.

This clonotype came up a few times. The chain is built from TRBV5-1 and TRBJ2-1; TRBD2 aligns across 7 bases. The CDR3 contains 15 residues. The V gene's germline CDR1 is SGHRS and CDR2 YFSETQ. The V gene end was trimmed by 4 bases and the J gene end by 8 bases; junction bases not matched to a gene: 12. The CDR3 DNA sequence: TGCGCCAGCAGCCCCCTTGCGGGAGATACGGATGAGCAGTTCTTC. It translates to CASSPLAGDTDEQFF.

This clonotype was picked up many times. The rearrangement joins TRBV10-3 to TRBJ2-5; 12 nucleotides agree with TRBD2. Trimming cost V 5 bases and J 2 bases; bases outside gene matches: 3. The CDR3 totals 15 residues. Germline-derived CDR1 and CDR2 are ENHRY and SYGVKD. CDR3 loop: CAISRTSGEQETQYF. The CDR3 region has the DNA TGTGCCATCAGTCGGACTAGCGGGGAACAAGAGACCCAGTACTTC.

Points on this clonotype: Its ends do not fully match the called genes, so a read error is possible. This sequence joins TRBV6-5 and TRBJ2-7; D remains unclear. From germline, CDR1 is MNHEY and CDR2 SVGAGI. The CDR3 spans 11 residues. The chain's CDR3 is CASSSPYGQYF. CDR3 sequence (DNA): TGTGCCAGCAGTTCGCCTTACGGGCAGTACTTC.

This clonotype came up a few times. The V gene is TRBV20-1, the J gene TRBJ1-5; 11 nucleotides agree with TRBD1. The junction had 6 bases not matched to a gene; V was cut back by 6 bases and J by 5 bases. The germline gives CDR1 DFQATT, CDR2 SNEGSKA (reference sequence). The CDR3 length is 14 residues. The CDR3 region has the DNA TGCAGTGCGTCTGGACAGGGGGCCTATCAGCCCCAGCATTTT. It specifies CSASGQGAYQPQHF.

Many counts were recorded for this clonotype. The rearrangement links TRBV3-1 to TRBJ1-1, with no clear D. The V gene lost 1 base and the J gene lost 4 bases, with 4 bases spanning the gap. The CDR3 spans 12 residues. Germline V gene sequence: CDR1 LGHDT, CDR2 YNNKEL (reference sequence). CDR3 nucleotides: TGTGCCAGCAGCCAAGCCAGCACTGAAGCTTTCTTT. It yields the protein CASSQASTEAFF.

In its sample, this clonotype was seen a few times. This chain joins TRBV11-2 and TRBJ2-7; 8 bases match TRBD1. The germline CDR1 and CDR2 sequences are SGHAT and FQNNGV. The V and J ends lost 4 bases and 3 bases, in that order; junction bases with no gene match: 8. The CDR3 length is 15 residues. As DNA, the CDR3 is TGTGCCAGCAGCTGGACCGGGACAGGACTCTACGAGCAGTACTTC. It yields the protein CASSWTGTGLYEQYF.

This chain connects TRBV4-3 to TRBJ2-1; D unresolved. Per the germline V gene, CDR1 is LGHNA and CDR2 is YSLEER. Trimming left V 4 bases short and J 0 bases short, with 7 bases between. This CDR3 has 14 residues. The CDR3 is CASSPAISYNEQFF. The CDR3 DNA is TGCGCCAGCAGCCCAGCTATCTCCTACAATGAGCAGTTCTTC.